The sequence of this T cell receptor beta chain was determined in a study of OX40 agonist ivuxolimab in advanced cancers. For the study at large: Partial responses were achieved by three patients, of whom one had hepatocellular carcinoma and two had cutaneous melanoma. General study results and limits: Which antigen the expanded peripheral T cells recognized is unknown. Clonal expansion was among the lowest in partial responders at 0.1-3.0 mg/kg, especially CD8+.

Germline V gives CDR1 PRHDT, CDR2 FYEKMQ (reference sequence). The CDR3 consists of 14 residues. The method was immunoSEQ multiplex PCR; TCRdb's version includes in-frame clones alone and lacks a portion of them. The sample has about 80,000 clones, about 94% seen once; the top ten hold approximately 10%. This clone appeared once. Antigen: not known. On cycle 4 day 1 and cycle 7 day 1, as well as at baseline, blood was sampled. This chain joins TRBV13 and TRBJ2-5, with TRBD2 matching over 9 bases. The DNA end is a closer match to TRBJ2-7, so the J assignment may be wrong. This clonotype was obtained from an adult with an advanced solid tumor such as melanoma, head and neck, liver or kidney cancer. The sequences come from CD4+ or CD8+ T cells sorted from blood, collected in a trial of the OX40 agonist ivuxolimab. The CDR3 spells CASSGGAGGYEQYF. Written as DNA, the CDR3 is TGTGCCAGCAGCGGGGGAGCGGGAGGTTACGAGCAGTACTTC.